The 2 T cell receptor beta chains presented below share a single source sample, sequenced in a study of glioma-infiltrating T cells after dendritic cell vaccination. The assay was immunoSEQ multiplex PCR, and TCRdb's table has in-frame clones only and misses some. The data hold about 99,000 clones, with more than 70% observed a single time. As for time point: after dendritic cell vaccination, including at tumor progression/relapse. The specimen comprised blood, sampled after dendritic cell vaccination. These receptor sequences come from a human donor with glioblastoma.

V is TRBV5-1 and J is TRBJ2-1; 7 bases match TRBD2. CDR1 SGHRS and CDR2 YFSETQ come from the germline V gene. Germline trimming cut 5 bases from V and 8 bases from J; bases unmatched to any gene: 7. This CDR3 contains 13 residues. The DNA of the CDR3 is TGCGCCAGCAGTTATCGGGAGGCCGATGAGCAGTTCTTC. Its translation: CASSYREADEQFF.

The chain recombines TRBV5-1 with TRBJ2-3, with D perhaps matching TRBD1 (7 bases). CDR1 and CDR2 from the germline V gene are SGHRS and YFSETQ. V lost 0 bases and J lost 4, with 12 bases in between. The CDR3 has 15 residues. CDR3 sequence: CASSLAGGIADTQYF. The CDR3 DNA reads TGCGCCAGCAGCTTGGCAGGGGGGATAGCAGATACGCAGTATTTT.